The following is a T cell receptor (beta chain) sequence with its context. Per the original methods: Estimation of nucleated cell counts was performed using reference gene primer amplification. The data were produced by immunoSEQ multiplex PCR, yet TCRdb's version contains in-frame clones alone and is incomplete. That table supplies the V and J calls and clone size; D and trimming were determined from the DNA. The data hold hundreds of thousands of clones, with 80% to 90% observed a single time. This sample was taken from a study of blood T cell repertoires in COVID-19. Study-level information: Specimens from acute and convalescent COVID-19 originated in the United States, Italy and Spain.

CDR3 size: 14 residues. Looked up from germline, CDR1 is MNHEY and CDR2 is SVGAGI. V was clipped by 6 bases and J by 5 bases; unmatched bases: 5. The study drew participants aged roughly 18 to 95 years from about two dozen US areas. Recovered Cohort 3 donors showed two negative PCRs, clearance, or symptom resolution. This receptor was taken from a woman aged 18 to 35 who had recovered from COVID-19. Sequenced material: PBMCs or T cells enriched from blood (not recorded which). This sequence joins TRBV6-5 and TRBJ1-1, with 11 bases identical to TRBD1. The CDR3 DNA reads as TGTGCCAGCAGGACAGGGACAGGGGGTACTGAAGCTTTCTTT. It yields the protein CASRTGTGGTEAFF.